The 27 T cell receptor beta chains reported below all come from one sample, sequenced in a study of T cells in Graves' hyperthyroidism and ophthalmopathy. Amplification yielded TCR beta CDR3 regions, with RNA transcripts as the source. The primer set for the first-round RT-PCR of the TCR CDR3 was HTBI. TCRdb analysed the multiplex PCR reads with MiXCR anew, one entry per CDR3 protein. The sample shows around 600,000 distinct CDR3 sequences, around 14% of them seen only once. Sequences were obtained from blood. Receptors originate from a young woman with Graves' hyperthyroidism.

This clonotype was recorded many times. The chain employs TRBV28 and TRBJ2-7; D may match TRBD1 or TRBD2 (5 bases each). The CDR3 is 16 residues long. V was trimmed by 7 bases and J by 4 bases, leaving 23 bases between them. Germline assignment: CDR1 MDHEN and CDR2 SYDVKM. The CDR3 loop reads CASTSPEGIPKYEQYF. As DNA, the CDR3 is TGTGCCAGCACCTCCCCTGAGGGGATTCCGAAATACGAGCAGTACTTC.

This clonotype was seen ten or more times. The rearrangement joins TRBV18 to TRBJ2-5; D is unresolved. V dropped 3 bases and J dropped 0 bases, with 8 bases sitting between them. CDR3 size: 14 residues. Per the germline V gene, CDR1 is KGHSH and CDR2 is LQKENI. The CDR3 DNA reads TGTGCCAGCTCACCGAGTCAGAACCAAGAGACCCAGTACTTC. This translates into CASSPSQNQETQYF.

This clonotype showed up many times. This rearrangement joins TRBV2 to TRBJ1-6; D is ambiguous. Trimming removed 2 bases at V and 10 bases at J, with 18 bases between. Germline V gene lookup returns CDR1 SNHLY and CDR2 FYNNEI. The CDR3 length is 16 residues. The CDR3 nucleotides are TGTGCCAGCAGTGAATTAGGCGAGCGGGCGCGATCACCCCTCCACTTT. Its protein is CASSELGERARSPLHF.

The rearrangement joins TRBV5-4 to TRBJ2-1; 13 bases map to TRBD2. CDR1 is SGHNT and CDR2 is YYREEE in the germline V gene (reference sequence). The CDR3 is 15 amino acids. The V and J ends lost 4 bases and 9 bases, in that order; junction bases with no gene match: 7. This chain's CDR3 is CASSGPGLAGPEQFF. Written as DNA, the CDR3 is TGTGCCAGCAGCGGACCGGGACTAGCGGGACCTGAGCAGTTCTTC.

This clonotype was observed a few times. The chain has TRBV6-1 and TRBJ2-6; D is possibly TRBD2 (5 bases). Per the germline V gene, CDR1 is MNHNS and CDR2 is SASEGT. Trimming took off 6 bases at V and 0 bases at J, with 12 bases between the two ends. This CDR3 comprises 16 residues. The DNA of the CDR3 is TGTGCCAGCAGCCCAATGGGGAGCTCTGGGGCCAACGTCCTGACTTTC. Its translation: CASSPMGSSGANVLTF.

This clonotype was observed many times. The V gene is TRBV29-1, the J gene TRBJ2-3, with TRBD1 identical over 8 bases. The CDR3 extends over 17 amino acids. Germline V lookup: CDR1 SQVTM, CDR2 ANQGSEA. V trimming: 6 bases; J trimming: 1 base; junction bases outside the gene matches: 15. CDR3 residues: CSVAGQVNLGRTDTQYF. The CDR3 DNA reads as TGCAGCGTCGCGGGACAGGTCAACTTGGGGCGCACAGATACGCAGTATTTT.

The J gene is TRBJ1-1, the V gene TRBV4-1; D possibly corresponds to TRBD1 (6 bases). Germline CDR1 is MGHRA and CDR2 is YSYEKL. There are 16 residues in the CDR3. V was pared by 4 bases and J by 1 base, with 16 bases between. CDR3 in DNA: TGCGCCAGCAGCCCTTCACATCAGGGGACGAACACTGAAGCTTTCTTT. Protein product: CASSPSHQGTNTEAFF.

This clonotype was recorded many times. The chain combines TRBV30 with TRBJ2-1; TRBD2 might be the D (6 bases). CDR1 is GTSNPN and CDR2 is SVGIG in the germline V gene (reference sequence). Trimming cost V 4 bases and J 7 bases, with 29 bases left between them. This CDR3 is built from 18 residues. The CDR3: CAWNQLPTMRGYANEQFF. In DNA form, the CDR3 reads TGTGCCTGGAATCAACTTCCGACCATGCGGGGCTATGCGAATGAGCAGTTCTTC.

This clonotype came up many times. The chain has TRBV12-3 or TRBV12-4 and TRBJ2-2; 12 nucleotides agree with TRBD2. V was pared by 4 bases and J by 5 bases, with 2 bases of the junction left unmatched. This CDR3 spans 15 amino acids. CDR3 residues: CASSSGTSGTGELFF. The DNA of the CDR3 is TGTGCCAGCAGTTCCGGGACTAGCGGGACCGGGGAGCTGTTTTTT.

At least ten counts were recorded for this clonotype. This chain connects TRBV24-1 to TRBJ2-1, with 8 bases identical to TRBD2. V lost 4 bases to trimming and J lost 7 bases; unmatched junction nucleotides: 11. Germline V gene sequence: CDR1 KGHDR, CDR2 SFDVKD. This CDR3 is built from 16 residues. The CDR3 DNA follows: TGTGCCACCAGTGAGGCACCGGAGCGGGGGCAAAATGAGCAGTTCTTC. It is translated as CATSEAPERGQNEQFF.

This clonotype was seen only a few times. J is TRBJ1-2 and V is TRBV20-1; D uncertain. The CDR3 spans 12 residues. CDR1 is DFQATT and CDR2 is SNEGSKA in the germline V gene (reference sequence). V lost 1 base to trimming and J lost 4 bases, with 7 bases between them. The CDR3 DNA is TGCAGTGCTAGAGGCAGGCCCTATGGCTACACCTTC. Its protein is CSARGRPYGYTF.

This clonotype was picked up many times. The CDR3 bases are TGTGCCAGCAGTGAACTACTAGCGGGCACAGATACGCAGTATTTT. It encodes CASSELLAGTDTQYF. The rearrangement uses TRBV2 and TRBJ2-3; 8 bases map to TRBD2. CDR3 length: 15 amino acids. Germline CDR1 reads SNHLY; CDR2 reads FYNNEI. V shed 2 bases and J 1 base; nucleotides not matched to a gene: 2.

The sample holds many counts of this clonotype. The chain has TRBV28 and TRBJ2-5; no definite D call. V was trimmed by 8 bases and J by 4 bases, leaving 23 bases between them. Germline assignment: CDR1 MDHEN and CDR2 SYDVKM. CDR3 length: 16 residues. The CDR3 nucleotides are TGTGCCAGCGAACCGGCGAGCCGAGCCCCCCGAGAGACCCAGTACTTC. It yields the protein CASEPASRAPRETQYF.

CDR3: CASSDRGRMTEAFF. CDR3 DNA sequence: TGTGCCAGCAGTGACAGGGGCCGGATGACTGAAGCTTTCTTT. The chain recombines TRBV27 with TRBJ1-1, with 8 positions matching TRBD1. Losses at the gene ends were 5 bases for V and 5 bases for J; bases not matched to a gene: 7. Germline V gene data show CDR1 as MNHEY and CDR2 as SMNVEV (reference sequence). The CDR3 has 14 residues.

CDR3 bases: TGTGCCAGCAGCGAGAGTAATGGGGGCGCGGGGGGGGACTATGGCTACACCTTC. It yields the protein CASSESNGGAGGDYGYTF. This chain connects TRBV2 to TRBJ1-2, with D possibly being TRBD1 (6 bases). Trimming cost V 6 bases and J 3 bases, with 26 bases left between them. The CDR3 loop spans 18 amino acids. Germline assignment: CDR1 SNHLY and CDR2 FYNNEI.

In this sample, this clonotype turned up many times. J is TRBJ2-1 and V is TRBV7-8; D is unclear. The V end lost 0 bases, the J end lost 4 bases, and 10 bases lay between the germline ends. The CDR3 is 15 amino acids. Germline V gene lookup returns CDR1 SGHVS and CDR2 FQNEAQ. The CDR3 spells CASSLAVVSYNEQFF. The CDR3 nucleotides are TGTGCCAGCAGCTTAGCGGTGGTTTCGTACAATGAGCAGTTCTTC. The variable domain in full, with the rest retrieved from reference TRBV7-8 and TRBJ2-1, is GAGVSQSPRYKVAKRGQDVALRCDPISGHVSLFWYQQALGQGPEFLTYFQNEAQLDKSGLPSDRFFAERPEGSVSTLKIQRTQQEDSAVYLCASSLAVVSYNEQFFGPGTRLTVL.

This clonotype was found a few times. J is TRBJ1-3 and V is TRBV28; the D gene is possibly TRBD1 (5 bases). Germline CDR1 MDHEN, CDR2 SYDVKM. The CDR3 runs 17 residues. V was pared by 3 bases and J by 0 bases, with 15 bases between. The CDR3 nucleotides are TGTGCCAGCAGTTTTTATCGGGACGAAATCTCTGGAAACACCATATATTTT. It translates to CASSFYRDEISGNTIYF.

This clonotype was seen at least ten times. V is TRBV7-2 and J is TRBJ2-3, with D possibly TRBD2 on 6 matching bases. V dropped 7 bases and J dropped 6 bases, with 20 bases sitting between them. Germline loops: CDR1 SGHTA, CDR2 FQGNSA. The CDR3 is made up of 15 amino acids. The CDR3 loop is CASMVSGLEGDTQYF. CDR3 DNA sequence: TGTGCCAGCATGGTGTCGGGACTGGAGGGGGATACGCAGTATTTT.

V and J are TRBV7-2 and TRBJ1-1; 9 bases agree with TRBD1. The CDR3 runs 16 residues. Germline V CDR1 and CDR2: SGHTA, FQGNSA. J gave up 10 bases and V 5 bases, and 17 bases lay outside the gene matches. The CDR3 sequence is CASSQGTGLSYRGAFF. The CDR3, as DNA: TGTGCCAGCAGCCAAGGGACAGGGCTATCGTACCGGGGAGCTTTCTTT.

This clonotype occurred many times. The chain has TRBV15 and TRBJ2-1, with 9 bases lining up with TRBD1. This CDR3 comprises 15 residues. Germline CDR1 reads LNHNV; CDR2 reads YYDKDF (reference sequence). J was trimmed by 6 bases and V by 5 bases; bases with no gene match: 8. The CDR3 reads CATSPTRDRVNEQFF. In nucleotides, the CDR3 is TGTGCCACCAGCCCTACCCGGGACAGGGTCAATGAGCAGTTCTTC.

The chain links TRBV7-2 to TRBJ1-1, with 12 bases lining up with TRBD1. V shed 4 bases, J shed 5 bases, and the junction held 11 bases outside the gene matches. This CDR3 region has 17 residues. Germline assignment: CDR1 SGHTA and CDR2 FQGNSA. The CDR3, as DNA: TGTGCCAGCAGCTCAAGAGGCGGGACAGGGGGCAGAACTGAAGCTTTCTTT. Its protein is CASSSRGGTGGRTEAFF. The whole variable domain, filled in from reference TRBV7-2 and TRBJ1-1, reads GAGVSQSPSNKVTEKGKDVELRCDPISGHTALYWYRQSLGQGLEFLIYFQGNSAPDKSGLPSDRFSAERTGGSVSTLTIQRTQQEDSAVYLCASSSRGGTGGRTEAFFGQGTRLTVV.

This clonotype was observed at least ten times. CDR3 DNA sequence: TGTGCCAGCAGCTTAATCCTAGGGCCTAGCACAGATACGCAGTATTTT. Residues: CASSLILGPSTDTQYF. V gene TRBV12-3 or TRBV12-4 combines with J gene TRBJ2-3; D is undetermined. The CDR3 runs 16 residues. Trimming took off 6 bases at V and 0 bases at J, with 16 bases between the two ends.

The CDR3 sequence is CASSLSPGQGAFF. In DNA form, the CDR3 reads TGTGCCAGCAGCTTGAGCCCGGGACAGGGAGCTTTCTTT. The genes are TRBV11-2 and TRBJ1-1; 9 bases map to TRBD1. The V gene's germline CDR1 is SGHAT and CDR2 FQNNGV. The CDR3 extends over 13 amino acids. V shed 3 bases and J 10 bases; nucleotides not matched to a gene: 6.

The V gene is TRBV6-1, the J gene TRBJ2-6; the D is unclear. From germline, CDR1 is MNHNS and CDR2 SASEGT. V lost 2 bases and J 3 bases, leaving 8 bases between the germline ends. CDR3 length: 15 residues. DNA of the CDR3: TGTGCCAGCAGTGAAACTTGGAATGGGGCCAACGTCCTGACTTTC. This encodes CASSETWNGANVLTF.

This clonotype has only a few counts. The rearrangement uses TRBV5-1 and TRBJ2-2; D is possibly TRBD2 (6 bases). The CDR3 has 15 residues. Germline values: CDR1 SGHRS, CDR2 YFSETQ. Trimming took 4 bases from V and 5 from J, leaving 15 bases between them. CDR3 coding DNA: TGCGCCAGCAGCCCTGGACTGGGAGGTACCGGGGAGCTGTTTTTT. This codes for CASSPGLGGTGELFF.

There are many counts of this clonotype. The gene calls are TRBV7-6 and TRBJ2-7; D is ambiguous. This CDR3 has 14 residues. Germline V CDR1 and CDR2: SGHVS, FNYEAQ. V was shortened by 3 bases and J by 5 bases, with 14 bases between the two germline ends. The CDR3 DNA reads TGTGCCAGCAGCTTTGCTATAGGACCCAACGAGCAGTACTTC. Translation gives CASSFAIGPNEQYF.

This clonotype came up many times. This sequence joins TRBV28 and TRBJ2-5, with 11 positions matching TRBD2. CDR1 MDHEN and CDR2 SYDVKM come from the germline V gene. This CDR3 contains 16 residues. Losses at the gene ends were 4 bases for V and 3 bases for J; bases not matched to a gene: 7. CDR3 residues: CASSSTSGMGEETQYF. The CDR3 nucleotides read TGTGCCAGCAGTTCGACTAGCGGGATGGGGGAAGAGACCCAGTACTTC. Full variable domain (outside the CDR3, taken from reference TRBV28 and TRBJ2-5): DVKVTQSSRYLVKRTGEKVFLECVQDMDHENMFWYRQDPGLGLRLIYFSYDVKMKEKGDIPEGYSVSREKKERFSLILESASTNQTSMYLCASSSTSGMGEETQYFGPGTRLLVL.